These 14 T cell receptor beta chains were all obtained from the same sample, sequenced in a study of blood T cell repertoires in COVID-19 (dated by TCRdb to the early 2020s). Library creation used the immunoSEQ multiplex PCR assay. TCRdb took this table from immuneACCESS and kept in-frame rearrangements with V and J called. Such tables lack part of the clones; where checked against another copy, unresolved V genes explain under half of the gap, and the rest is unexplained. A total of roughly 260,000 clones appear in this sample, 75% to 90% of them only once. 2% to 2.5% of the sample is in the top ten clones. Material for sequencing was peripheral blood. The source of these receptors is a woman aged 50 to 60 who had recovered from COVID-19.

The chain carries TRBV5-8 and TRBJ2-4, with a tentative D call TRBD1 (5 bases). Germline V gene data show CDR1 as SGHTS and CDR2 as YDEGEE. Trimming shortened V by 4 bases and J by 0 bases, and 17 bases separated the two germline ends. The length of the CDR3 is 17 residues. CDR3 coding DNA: TGTGCCAGCAGCCCGAGGCCCAGGGTGTTAGCCAAAAACATTCAGTACTTC. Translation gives CASSPRPRVLAKNIQYF.

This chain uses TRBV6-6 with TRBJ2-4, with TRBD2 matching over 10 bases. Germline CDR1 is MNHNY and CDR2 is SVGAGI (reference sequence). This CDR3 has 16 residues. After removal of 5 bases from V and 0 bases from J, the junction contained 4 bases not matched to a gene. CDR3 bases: TGTGCCAGCAGTGCAGGACTAGCGGAAGCCAAAAACATTCAGTACTTC. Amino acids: CASSAGLAEAKNIQYF.

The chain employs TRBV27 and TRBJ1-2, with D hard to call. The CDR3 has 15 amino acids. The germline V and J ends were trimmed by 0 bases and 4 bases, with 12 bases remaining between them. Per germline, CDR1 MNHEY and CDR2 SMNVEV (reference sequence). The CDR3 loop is CASSLSSGGLYGYTF. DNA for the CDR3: TGTGCCAGCAGTTTATCCTCCGGTGGTCTCTATGGCTACACCTTC.

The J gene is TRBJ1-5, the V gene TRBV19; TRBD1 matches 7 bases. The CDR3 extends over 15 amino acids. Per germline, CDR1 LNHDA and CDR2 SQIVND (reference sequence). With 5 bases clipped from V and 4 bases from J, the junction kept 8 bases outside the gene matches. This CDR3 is CASSLAGGRNQPQHF. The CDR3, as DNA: TGTGCCAGTAGTTTGGCAGGGGGTCGAAATCAGCCCCAGCATTTT.

Written as DNA, the CDR3 is TGTGCCAGCAGTTCACCAAGACTAGCGGGAGACCACGAGCAGTACTTC. It encodes CASSSPRLAGDHEQYF. This chain uses TRBV6-5 with TRBJ2-7, with 12 bases identical to TRBD2. Unmatched junction bases numbered 9, after V lost 4 bases and J lost 5 bases. CDR3 size: 16 residues. Germline V CDR1 and CDR2: MNHEY, SVGAGI.

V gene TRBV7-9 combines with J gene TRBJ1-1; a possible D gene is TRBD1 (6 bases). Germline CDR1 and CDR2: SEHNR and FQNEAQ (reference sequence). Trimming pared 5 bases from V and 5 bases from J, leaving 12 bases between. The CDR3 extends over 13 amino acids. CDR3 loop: CASSMRTATEAFF. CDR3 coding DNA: TGTGCCAGCAGCATGCGGACAGCGACTGAAGCTTTCTTT. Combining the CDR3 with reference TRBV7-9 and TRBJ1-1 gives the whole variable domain DTGVSQNPRHKITKRGQNVTFRCDPISEHNRLYWYRQTLGQGPEFLTYFQNEAQLEKSRLLSDRFSAERPKGSFSTLEIQRTEQGDSAMYLCASSMRTATEAFFGQGTRLTVV.

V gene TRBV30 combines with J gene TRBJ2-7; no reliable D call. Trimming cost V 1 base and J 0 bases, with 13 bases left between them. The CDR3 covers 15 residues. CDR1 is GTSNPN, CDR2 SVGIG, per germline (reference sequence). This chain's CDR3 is CAWSGEAELSYEQYF. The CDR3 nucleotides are TGTGCCTGGAGTGGTGAGGCTGAACTCTCCTACGAGCAGTACTTC.

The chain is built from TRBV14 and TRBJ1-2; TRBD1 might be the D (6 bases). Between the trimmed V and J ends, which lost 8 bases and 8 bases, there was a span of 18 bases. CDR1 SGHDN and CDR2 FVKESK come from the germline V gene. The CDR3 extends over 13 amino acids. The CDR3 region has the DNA TGTGCCAGCGAGCCAAGACCAGGGGACGGCTACACCTTC. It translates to CASEPRPGDGYTF.

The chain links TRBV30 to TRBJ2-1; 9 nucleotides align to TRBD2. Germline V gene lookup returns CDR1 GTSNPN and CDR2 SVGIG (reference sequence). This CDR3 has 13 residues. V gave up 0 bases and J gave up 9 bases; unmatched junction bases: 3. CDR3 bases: TGTGCCTGGAGTGTGATAGCGGGAGCTGAGCAGTTCTTC. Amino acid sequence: CAWSVIAGAEQFF.

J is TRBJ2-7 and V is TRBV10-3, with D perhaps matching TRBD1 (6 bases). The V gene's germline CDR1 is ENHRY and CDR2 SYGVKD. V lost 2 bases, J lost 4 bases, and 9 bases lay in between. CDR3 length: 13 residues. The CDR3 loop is CAISEGTPYEQYF. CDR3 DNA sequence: TGTGCCATCAGTGAGGGGACACCGTACGAGCAGTACTTC.

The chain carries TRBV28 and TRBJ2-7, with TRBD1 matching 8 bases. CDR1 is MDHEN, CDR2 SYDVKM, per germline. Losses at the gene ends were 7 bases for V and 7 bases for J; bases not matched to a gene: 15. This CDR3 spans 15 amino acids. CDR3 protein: CASIPPGTGRLEQYF. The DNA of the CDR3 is TGTGCCAGCATTCCCCCAGGGACAGGCCGGTTGGAGCAGTACTTC.

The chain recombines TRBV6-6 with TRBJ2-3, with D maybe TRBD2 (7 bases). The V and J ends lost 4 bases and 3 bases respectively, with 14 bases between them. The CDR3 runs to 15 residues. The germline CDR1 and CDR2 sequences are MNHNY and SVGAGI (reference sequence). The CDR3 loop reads CASSFGGRGTDTQYF. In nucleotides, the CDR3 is TGTGCCAGCAGTTTTGGGGGGCGGGGGACAGATACGCAGTATTTT.

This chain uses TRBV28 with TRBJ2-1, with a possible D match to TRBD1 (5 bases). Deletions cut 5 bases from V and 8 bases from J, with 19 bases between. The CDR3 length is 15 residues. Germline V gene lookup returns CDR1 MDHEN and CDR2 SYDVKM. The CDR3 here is CASSLPKGRLHEQFF. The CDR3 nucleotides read TGTGCCAGCAGTCTACCGAAGGGGCGGCTGCATGAGCAGTTCTTC.

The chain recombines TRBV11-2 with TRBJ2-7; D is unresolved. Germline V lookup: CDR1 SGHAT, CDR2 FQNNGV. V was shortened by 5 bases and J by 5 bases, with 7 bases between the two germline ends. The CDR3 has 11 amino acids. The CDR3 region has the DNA TGTGCCAGCAGCCAGTCAAACGAGCAGTACTTC. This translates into CASSQSNEQYF.